The sequence of this TCR beta chain was determined in a study of T cells in women clearing cervical HPV infection. In the study overall: Case blood was drawn when the lesion was first found; control blood after infection became undetectable. Study-wide results and caveats: Associations may precede or follow infection; HPV-specific or memory T cells were not isolated.

A note on this clone: Antigen specificity is unknown. The read falls 3 residues short of the CDR3 end, and the missing part is taken from the germline J gene.

Germline values: CDR1 MNHNS, CDR2 SASEGT. With 0 bases clipped from V and 8 bases from J, the junction kept 4 bases outside the gene matches. The CDR3 spans 14 residues. Some clones are missing from TCRdb's copy, which holds only in-frame ones; the method was immunoSEQ multiplex PCR. Recorded for this sample: approximately 13,000 clones. The chain is built from TRBV6-1 and TRBJ2-3; 8 nucleotides line up with TRBD2. The source of this sequence is a woman between 18 and 75 years old with a cervical HPV16 infection that either progressed to CIN3+ or cleared (not recorded which). The sample was blood buffy coat. The sequenced part of the CDR3 DNA is TGTGCCAGCAGTGAAGCGTCGGGGGGGGTTACG. Translated: CASSEASGGVT. The whole CDR3 region reads CASSEASGGVTQYF.